Shown below are 10 T cell receptor beta chains from a single sample sequenced in a study of beta chain features in type 1 diabetes. General study points: TCRB CDR3s from Type 1 diabetes patients were moderately but significantly shorter in all four CD4+ subsets.

Antigen specificity for these receptors is unknown. Since all of the isolated RNA was reverse transcribed, expressed TCRB transcripts were what got sequenced. The data were produced by immunoSEQ multiplex PCR, yet TCRdb's version contains in-frame clones alone and is incomplete. In the table there are around 710,000 clones, approximately 13% of which are singletons. Sequenced: naive CD4+ T cells from blood. The receptor set was obtained from a man aged 25 to 45 with type 1 diabetes.

J is TRBJ1-3 and V is TRBV13; 9 positions match TRBD1. V lost 4 bases, J lost 10 bases, and 5 bases stayed unmatched. Looked up from germline, CDR1 is PRHDT and CDR2 is FYEKMQ (reference sequence). This CDR3 spans 13 amino acids. For the CDR3, the DNA is TGTGCCAGCAGCTCGGGACAGGGTGCGACCATATATTTT. Its protein product is CASSSGQGATIYF. Complete variable domain (other parts from reference TRBV13 and TRBJ1-3): AAGVIQSPRHLIKEKRETATLKCYPIPRHDTVYWYQQGPGQDPQFLISFYEKMQSDKGSIPDRFSAQQFSDYHSELNMSSLELGDSALYFCASSSGQGATIYFGEGSWLTVV.

In this sample, this clone turned up a few times. The genes are TRBV28 and TRBJ1-2; D not resolved. Trimming removed 5 bases from V and 4 bases from J, with 17 bases in between. CDR3 length equals 15 residues. Germline V gene data show CDR1 as MDHEN and CDR2 as SYDVKM. The CDR3 protein is CASSRGSGYSYGYTF. CDR3 coding DNA: TGTGCCAGCAGTCGAGGGTCGGGATACAGCTATGGCTACACCTTC.

V and J are TRBV28 and TRBJ2-2, with 10 positions matching TRBD1. The CDR3 loop spans 17 amino acids. Germline V gene lookup returns CDR1 MDHEN and CDR2 SYDVKM. V lost 6 bases and J lost 4; bases outside the gene matches: 11. The CDR3 reads CASSGEGDRGFTGELFF. The DNA for the CDR3 is TGTGCCAGCAGCGGAGAGGGGGACAGGGGTTTCACCGGGGAGCTGTTTTTT. Full variable domain (rest looked up from reference TRBV28 and TRBJ2-2): DVKVTQSSRYLVKRTGEKVFLECVQDMDHENMFWYRQDPGLGLRLIYFSYDVKMKEKGDIPEGYSVSREKKERFSLILESASTNQTSMYLCASSGEGDRGFTGELFFGEGSRLTVL.

This chain connects TRBV5-4 to TRBJ2-5, with 9 bases aligning to TRBD2. With 2 bases clipped from V and 2 bases from J, the junction kept 4 bases outside the gene matches. Germline V gene lookup returns CDR1 SGHNT and CDR2 YYREEE (reference sequence). The CDR3 has 15 amino acids. In DNA, the CDR3 is TGTGCCAGCAGCTTAGTTCTAGCGGGGCAAGAGACCCAGTACTTC. Translating it yields CASSLVLAGQETQYF.

V is TRBV29-1 and J is TRBJ1-3; tentative D call: TRBD1 (6 bases). Germline V CDR1 and CDR2: SQVTM, ANQGSEA. Trimming pared 3 bases from V and 3 bases from J, leaving 6 bases between. The CDR3 extends over 12 amino acids. In DNA, the CDR3 is TGCAGCGTTGACAGGGGTGGAAACACCATATATTTT. It is translated as CSVDRGGNTIYF.

In this sample, this clone turned up a few times. The CDR3 nucleotides read TGTGCCAGCAGCTTCAACGACGTCGGGACAAGCTCACCCCTCCACTTT. It codes for CASSFNDVGTSSPLHF. The chain recombines TRBV7-2 with TRBJ1-6, with D possibly being TRBD1 (6 bases). V was trimmed by 3 bases and J by 10 bases, leaving 19 bases between them. CDR1 SGHTA and CDR2 FQGNSA come from the germline V gene. The CDR3 has 16 residues.

This clone was seen only a few times. This rearrangement joins TRBV10-3 to TRBJ2-5; 11 bases align to TRBD1. In germline, CDR1 is ENHRY, CDR2 SYGVKD. This CDR3 contains 16 residues. V shed 5 bases and J 0 bases; nucleotides not matched to a gene: 5. The CDR3 spells CAISLGTGGHQETQYF. CDR3 bases: TGTGCCATCAGTCTTGGGACAGGGGGGCACCAAGAGACCCAGTACTTC.

This clone was counted only a few times. The chain carries TRBV19 and TRBJ2-1; 8 bases match TRBD2. V lost 3 bases and J lost 2; bases outside the gene matches: 3. This CDR3 spans 15 amino acids. Germline CDR1 is LNHDA and CDR2 is SQIVND (reference sequence). CDR3 nucleotides: TGTGCCAGTAGTATTCCAGCGGGGGCCTACAATGAGCAGTTCTTC. Translating gives CASSIPAGAYNEQFF.

The rearrangement uses TRBV5-8 and TRBJ2-3; D uncertain. With 2 bases removed from V and 4 bases from J, the gap between germline ends came to 11 bases. Germline V gene data show CDR1 as SGHTS and CDR2 as YDEGEE. The CDR3 covers 14 residues. The DNA of the CDR3 is TGTGCCAGCAGCTTTTACTCCCCGGCAGATACGCAGTATTTT. This gives the protein CASSFYSPADTQYF.

This chain uses TRBV27 with TRBJ2-7; D may be TRBD2 (7 bases). The CDR3 is 16 residues long. With 6 bases removed from V and 0 bases from J, the gap between germline ends came to 18 bases. From germline, CDR1 is MNHEY and CDR2 SMNVEV (reference sequence). DNA of the CDR3: TGTGCCAGCAGCCCTCTGGCGGGGGCTCTCTCCTACGAGCAGTACTTC. Translating gives CASSPLAGALSYEQYF.